Following are 21 T cell receptor beta chains from one sample sequenced in a study of shared clonotypes between healthy human individuals (dated by TCRdb to about 2020). Library preparation used the immunoSEQ multiplex PCR assay. Here the immuneACCESS table is served through TCRdb, limited to in-frame sequences with V and J called. Missing clones are a known gap in these copies; in checked studies unresolved V genes cover under half, and the rest lacks a known reason. The sample yields approximately 1.4 million clones; approximately 98% were counted once. Roughly 0.45% of the sample goes to the ten largest clones. The source material was naive CD4+ T cells sorted from blood. The intended sense of this specimen's cell subset or site label: CD45RA+ positively selected. The source of these receptors is a man aged 25 to 45 in good health.

The V call is TRBV5-1, the J call TRBJ2-5, with TRBD1 identical over 12 bases. Germline trimming cut 4 bases from V and 5 bases from J; bases unmatched to any gene: 15. Germline CDR1 and CDR2: SGHRS and YFSETQ. This CDR3 has 18 residues. The CDR3, as DNA: TGCGCCAGCAGCCCGATAGACCCGGGACAGGGGGCAAGGGAGACCCAGTACTTC. It codes for CASSPIDPGQGARETQYF.

The CDR3 here is CASSQDLQGLMGSTEAFF. In nucleotides, the CDR3 is TGCGCCAGCAGCCAAGATCTACAGGGGCTAATGGGGAGCACTGAAGCTTTCTTT. This chain connects TRBV4-1 to TRBJ1-1; 7 bases are a match to TRBD1. The V gene's germline CDR1 is MGHRA and CDR2 YSYEKL. This CDR3 contains 18 residues. Trimming took 0 bases from V and 4 from J; bases not matched to a gene: 14.

This chain connects TRBV9 to TRBJ1-1, with D maybe TRBD1 (6 bases). Per germline, CDR1 SGDLS and CDR2 YYNGEE. V was shortened by 3 bases and J by 4 bases, with 13 bases between the two germline ends. The CDR3 is made up of 14 amino acids. The CDR3 sequence: CASSESGVTTEAFF. CDR3 in DNA: TGTGCCAGCAGCGAATCAGGGGTTACCACTGAAGCTTTCTTT. Supplemented by reference TRBV9 and TRBJ1-1, the full variable domain reads DSGVTQTPKHLITATGQRVTLRCSPRSGDLSVYWYQQSLDQGLQFLIQYYNGEERAKGNILERFSAQQFPDLHSELNLSSLELGDSALYFCASSESGVTTEAFFGQGTRLTVV.

V and J are TRBV19 and TRBJ2-7; 7 positions match TRBD1. Trimming removed 5 bases from V and 3 bases from J; junction bases left unmatched: 10. Germline values: CDR1 LNHDA, CDR2 SQIVND (reference sequence). The CDR3 is 15 amino acids. CDR3 loop: CASSAKGQSNYEQYF. The DNA for the CDR3 is TGTGCCAGTAGTGCAAAGGGACAGTCGAACTACGAGCAGTACTTC.

The chain's CDR3 is CASSQTGVYTGELFF. Written as DNA, the CDR3 is TGCGCCAGCAGCCAGACAGGGGTTTACACCGGGGAGCTGTTTTTT. The chain has TRBV5-1 and TRBJ2-2; 8 nucleotides line up with TRBD1. The trim removed 4 bases at V and 3 bases at J, leaving 5 bases unmatched. The CDR3 consists of 15 residues. Per the germline V gene, CDR1 is SGHRS and CDR2 is YFSETQ.

V is TRBV28 and J is TRBJ1-5; D not certain. Deletions cut 4 bases from V and 6 bases from J, with 10 bases between. Germline V gives CDR1 MDHEN, CDR2 SYDVKM. The CDR3 contains 13 residues. CDR3 in DNA: TGTGCCAGCAGTTCCGGGAACCGTCAGCCCCAGCATTTT. Residues: CASSSGNRQPQHF.

The chain joins TRBV11-2 to TRBJ2-2; maybe TRBD2 (5 bases). V was shortened by 4 bases and J by 6 bases, with 9 bases between the two germline ends. This CDR3 has 13 amino acids. Looked up from germline, CDR1 is SGHAT and CDR2 is FQNNGV. The CDR3 nucleotides read TGTGCCAGCAGCTCGGCGGGTGCCGGGGAGCTGTTTTTT. It encodes CASSSAGAGELFF.

The V call is TRBV6-5, the J call TRBJ2-7, with a possible D match to TRBD2 (5 bases). V lost 0 bases to trimming and J lost 6 bases, with 15 bases between them. Germline V gives CDR1 MNHEY, CDR2 SVGAGI. The CDR3 length is 15 residues. The CDR3 bases are TGTGCCAGCAGTTACTCGGGTAGCGCGCAGCTCGAGCAGTACTTC. This encodes CASSYSGSAQLEQYF.

In this sample, this clone turned up a few times. This chain uses TRBV14 with TRBJ1-2; weak D call: TRBD1 (6 bases). The CDR3 length is 15 residues. V was pared by 6 bases and J by 6 bases, with 20 bases between. Germline V gives CDR1 SGHDN, CDR2 FVKESK. Here the CDR3 reads CASSQSSWGADGYTF. The CDR3 nucleotides read TGTGCCAGCAGTCAAAGTTCATGGGGGGCTGATGGCTACACCTTC. Full variable domain (remainder filled in from reference TRBV14 and TRBJ1-2): EAGVTQFPSHSVIEKGQTVTLRCDPISGHDNLYWYRRVMGKEIKFLLHFVKESKQDESGMPNNRFLAERTGGTYSTLKVQPAELEDSGVYFCASSQSSWGADGYTFGSGTRLTVV.

The chain couples TRBV5-4 to TRBJ1-1; TRBD1 is a possible D gene (5 bases). The CDR3 length is 14 residues. CDR1 SGHNT and CDR2 YYREEE come from the germline V gene (reference sequence). The V end was cut by 1 base, the J end by 2 bases, with 9 bases between. CDR3 amino acids: CASSLFQGNTEAFF. In DNA, the CDR3 is TGTGCCAGCAGCTTGTTCCAGGGAAACACTGAAGCTTTCTTT.

This rearrangement joins TRBV7-9 to TRBJ1-4; 9 bases map to TRBD1. V shed 2 bases, J shed 8 bases, and the junction held 9 bases outside the gene matches. CDR1 and CDR2 (germline): SEHNR, FQNEAQ (reference sequence). The CDR3 totals 16 residues. The CDR3 nucleotides are TGTGCCAGCAGCTTACTCCGGACAGGGGTGGGAGAAAAACTGTTTTTT. Translating it yields CASSLLRTGVGEKLFF.

This chain connects TRBV12-5 to TRBJ2-2; possibly TRBD2 for D (6 bases). This CDR3 spans 13 amino acids. V lost 7 bases, J lost 6 bases, and 12 bases lay in between. CDR1 LGHNT and CDR2 FRNRAP come from the germline V gene. This CDR3 is CASALPGAGELFF. CDR3 nucleotide sequence: TGTGCTAGTGCCCTACCGGGGGCCGGGGAGCTGTTTTTT.

This chain connects TRBV5-1 to TRBJ1-5, with a tentative D call TRBD1 (5 bases). The CDR3 loop spans 14 amino acids. The V end was cut by 0 bases, the J end by 6 bases, with 10 bases between. Germline V lookup: CDR1 SGHRS, CDR2 YFSETQ. The CDR3 DNA follows: TGCGCCAGCAGCTTGGGTTCAGGGACTCAGCCCCAGCATTTT. Amino acid sequence: CASSLGSGTQPQHF.

A word on this clone: Within the sample, other DNA sequences also encode this same CDR3. Here the CDR3 reads CASSLEGGYEQYF. CDR3 in DNA: TGTGCCAGCAGCCTGGAGGGCGGGTACGAGCAGTACTTC. The chain couples TRBV7-2 to TRBJ2-7; D possibly corresponds to TRBD2 (6 bases). This CDR3 has 13 residues. CDR1 and CDR2 (germline): SGHTA, FQGNSA. V lost 5 bases and J lost 4, with 12 bases in between.

The V gene is TRBV5-1, the J gene TRBJ2-1; D possibly corresponds to TRBD1 (6 bases). Trimming removed 7 bases at V and 8 bases at J, with 25 bases between. The V gene's germline CDR1 is SGHRS and CDR2 YFSETQ. The CDR3 runs 16 residues. The CDR3 DNA sequence: TGCGCCAGCCGCGCACCGGGACATCAAAGACCCGATGAGCAGTTCTTC. It codes for CASRAPGHQRPDEQFF.

The chain has TRBV4-1 and TRBJ2-5; 9 nucleotides agree with TRBD2. With V trimmed by 0 bases and J by 4 bases, 9 bases remained unmatched. This CDR3 has 17 amino acids. The germline gives CDR1 MGHRA, CDR2 YSYEKL. The CDR3 loop is CASSQDGVAGVVETQYF. The CDR3 coding sequence is TGCGCCAGCAGCCAAGACGGGGTAGCGGGAGTAGTAGAGACCCAGTACTTC.

This sequence joins TRBV5-1 and TRBJ1-1, with D hard to call. This CDR3 has 14 residues. Germline CDR1 reads SGHRS; CDR2 reads YFSETQ. V lost 7 bases and J 1 base, leaving 14 bases between the germline ends. CDR3 residues: CASRLGVTNTEAFF. The CDR3 nucleotides are TGCGCCAGCCGTCTCGGGGTTACGAACACTGAAGCTTTCTTT. The whole variable domain, filled in from reference TRBV5-1 and TRBJ1-1, reads KAGVTQTPRYLIKTRGQQVTLSCSPISGHRSVSWYQQTPGQGLQFLFEYFSETQRNKGNFPGRFSGRQFSNSRSEMNVSTLELGDSALYLCASRLGVTNTEAFFGQGTRLTVV.

The chain employs TRBV5-1 and TRBJ2-3, with a possible D match to TRBD1 (5 bases). Between the trimmed V and J ends, which lost 7 bases and 6 bases, there was a span of 15 bases. The CDR3 covers 13 residues. CDR1 is SGHRS, CDR2 YFSETQ, per germline. In DNA, the CDR3 is TGCGCCAGCTTTGGTCAGGGTACTGATACGCAGTATTTT. Amino acids: CASFGQGTDTQYF. The full variable domain, with the rest looked up from reference TRBV5-1 and TRBJ2-3, is KAGVTQTPRYLIKTRGQQVTLSCSPISGHRSVSWYQQTPGQGLQFLFEYFSETQRNKGNFPGRFSGRQFSNSRSEMNVSTLELGDSALYLCASFGQGTDTQYFGPGTRLTVL.

The chain links TRBV7-8 to TRBJ2-6, with D uncertain. The V end was cut by 5 bases, the J end by 0 bases, with 20 bases between. CDR3 length equals 19 residues. Germline CDR1 and CDR2: SGHVS and FQNEAQ. The CDR3 DNA follows: TGTGCCAGCAGCCCCCGGGCACCTCTAAGATCCTCTGGGGCCAACGTCCTGACTTTC. This codes for CASSPRAPLRSSGANVLTF.

This chain joins TRBV7-8 and TRBJ2-7, with D possibly TRBD1 on 6 matching bases. V dropped 3 bases and J dropped 7 bases, with 13 bases sitting between them. The CDR3 is 13 residues long. Looked up from germline, CDR1 is SGHVS and CDR2 is FQNEAQ. CDR3 nucleotide sequence: TGTGCCAGCAGCTTGATGACGACAGGTGAGCAGTACTTC. The encoded protein is CASSLMTTGEQYF.

The chain recombines TRBV29-1 with TRBJ2-3; D is undetermined. CDR3 size: 8 residues. Between the trimmed V and J ends, which lost 7 bases and 4 bases, there was a span of 0 bases. Germline loops: CDR1 SQVTM, CDR2 ANQGSEA. This chain's CDR3 is CSADTQYF. The CDR3 nucleotides are TGCAGCGCAGATACGCAGTATTTT.